The clone carrying this T cell receptor beta chain showed up many times. Its cognate antigen is unknown. The record originates from a study of T-cell memory formation after mild COVID-19. Study summary: Largely donor-specific TCR clusters were found.

With 5 bases clipped from V and 2 bases from J, the junction kept 16 bases outside the gene matches. The CDR3 runs to 19 residues. Germline V gene data show CDR1 as SGHTA and CDR2 as FQGTGA. General study points: Some SARS-CoV-2-responding clones were already detected in memory before infection.

Constant-segment primers served in 5'RACE that generated TCR alpha and TCR beta cDNA libraries bearing sample barcodes and UMIs. TCRdb processed the 5' RACE reads anew with MiXCR; each CDR3 protein has one entry. The data contain 350,000 to 550,000 distinct CDR3 sequences, 18% of them singletons. The sequenced sample consisted of PBMCs or a T cell subset sorted from them (not recorded which). This receptor was identified in a young man who had mild COVID-19 (a few samples of this study predate the infection). Cell type and time point are not known. The chain carries TRBV7-3 and TRBJ2-3; TRBD2 aligns across 10 bases. In DNA, the CDR3 is TGTGCCAGCAGCCAAACGGTTTCGCTAGCGGGGGACTTCACAGATACGCAGTATTTT. Protein product: CASSQTVSLAGDFTDTQYF.